Below are 32 T cell receptor beta chains sequenced from a single sample in a study of T cells in localized non-small cell lung cancer. TCRdb's table, derived via immunoSEQ multiplex PCR, lists solely in-frame clones and lacks some. Of around 12,000 clones listed, around four fifths are singletons. The input for sequencing was peripheral blood, taken before any cancer treatment. Source of these receptors: a male donor at least 60 years old with stage I lung adenocarcinoma.

The chain couples TRBV4-2 to TRBJ1-4; D may be TRBD1 (5 bases). The CDR3 is 17 residues long. The germline V gene encodes CDR1 LGHNA and CDR2 YNFKEQ. Trimming removed 0 bases at V and 8 bases at J, with 19 bases between. CDR3 in DNA: TGTGCCAGCAGCCAAGAAGGCCCCTCAAGGGCAGGGGAAAAACTGTTTTTT. Its translation: CASSQEGPSRAGEKLFF.

V and J are TRBV5-4 and TRBJ2-7; TRBD1 agrees at 11 bases. Germline V lookup: CDR1 SGHNT, CDR2 YYREEE (reference sequence). With 5 bases clipped from V and 5 bases from J, the junction kept 9 bases outside the gene matches. This CDR3 comprises 15 residues. The CDR3 sequence is CASRPTGTGGDEQYF. CDR3 DNA sequence: TGTGCCAGCAGACCTACCGGGACAGGGGGGGACGAGCAGTACTTC.

This clone occurred a few times. The chain joins TRBV7-9 to TRBJ2-3, with D possibly being TRBD1 (5 bases). Germline V gives CDR1 SEHNR, CDR2 FQNEAQ (reference sequence). V gave up 2 bases and J gave up 0 bases, with 12 bases separating them. This CDR3 region has 16 residues. CDR3 region: CASSLRGGGSTDTQYF. CDR3 sequence (DNA): TGTGCCAGCAGCTTAAGGGGCGGCGGTAGCACAGATACGCAGTATTTT.

The chain is built from TRBV28 and TRBJ1-2; 10 bases map to TRBD1. The length of the CDR3 is 13 residues. From germline, CDR1 is MDHEN and CDR2 SYDVKM. Losses at the gene ends were 6 bases for V and 5 bases for J; bases not matched to a gene: 3. The CDR3 sequence: CASSGTGAYGYTF. CDR3 nucleotide sequence: TGTGCCAGCAGCGGGACAGGGGCGTATGGCTACACCTTC.

This clone was recorded a few times. CDR3 sequence (DNA): TGTGCCAGTAGTATTAGGGCGGGGAGCAAGGATACGCAGTATTTT. It translates to CASSIRAGSKDTQYF. This chain connects TRBV19 to TRBJ2-3, with D possibly TRBD2 on 6 matching bases. CDR1 is LNHDA and CDR2 is SQIVND in the germline V gene (reference sequence). Trimming removed 3 bases from V and 6 bases from J, with 16 bases in between. The CDR3 loop spans 15 amino acids.

This clone was counted only a few times. The CDR3: CASSLGAGTATHTF. CDR3 bases: TGTGCCAGCAGCTTAGGGGCCGGGACGGCTACCCACACCTTC. The chain employs TRBV11-3 and TRBJ1-2, with TRBD1 as a possible D gene (5 bases). Trimming took 1 base from V and 12 from J, leaving 18 bases between them. CDR3 length: 14 amino acids. Germline values: CDR1 SGHNT, CDR2 YENEEA. Full variable domain (remainder filled in from reference TRBV11-3 and TRBJ1-2): EAGVVQSPRYKIIEKKQPVAFWCNPISGHNTLYWYLQNLGQGPELLIRYENEEAVDDSQLPKDRFSAERLKGVDSTLKIQPAELGDSAVYLCASSLGAGTATHTFGSGTRLTVV.

The chain combines TRBV28 with TRBJ2-7; no firm D call. The CDR3 covers 12 residues. Germline-derived CDR1 and CDR2 are MDHEN and SYDVKM. The germline V and J ends were trimmed by 4 bases and 2 bases, with 6 bases remaining between them. This chain's CDR3 is CASSSGTYEQYF. The CDR3 DNA reads TGTGCCAGCAGTTCGGGCACCTACGAGCAGTACTTC.

The chain has TRBV5-1 and TRBJ2-4; 14 bases align to TRBD2. Germline V lookup: CDR1 SGHRS, CDR2 YFSETQ. CDR3 size: 16 residues. Trimming removed 7 bases from V and 9 bases from J; junction bases left unmatched: 12. CDR3 nucleotides: TGCGCCAGCGCGCTTGGGACTAGCGGGAGTGGAGGCATTCAGTACTTC. Amino acid sequence: CASALGTSGSGGIQYF.

The chain couples TRBV27 to TRBJ2-7, with D unresolved. Looked up from germline, CDR1 is MNHEY and CDR2 is SMNVEV (reference sequence). The CDR3 loop spans 14 amino acids. V shed 6 bases and J shed 8 bases, with 20 bases lying between them. CDR3 bases: TGTGCCAGCAGGGAACCGAGTGCTTCCAGAAAGCAGTACTTC. It is translated as CASREPSASRKQYF.

The V gene is TRBV11-2, the J gene TRBJ2-3; no clear D gene. Trimming took off 1 base at V and 6 bases at J, with 2 bases between the two ends. The CDR3 extends over 11 amino acids. Germline V lookup: CDR1 SGHAT, CDR2 FQNNGV. The CDR3 reads CASSLGDTQYF. In DNA form, the CDR3 reads TGTGCCAGCAGCTTAGGGGATACGCAGTATTTT.

V and J are TRBV19 and TRBJ1-1; D call uncertain. Trimming took 7 bases from V and 0 from J, leaving 9 bases between them. Germline CDR1 LNHDA, CDR2 SQIVND (reference sequence). This CDR3 is 13 amino acids long. The CDR3 loop reads CASTNGLNTEAFF. DNA for the CDR3: TGTGCCAGTACTAACGGTCTGAACACTGAAGCTTTCTTT.

The chain combines TRBV7-9 with TRBJ2-7; 9 bases are a match to TRBD2. V lost 3 bases and J lost 5; bases outside the gene matches: 8. This CDR3 comprises 15 residues. The V gene's germline CDR1 is SEHNR and CDR2 FQNEAQ (reference sequence). This chain's CDR3 is CASSFSSGMSHEQYF. CDR3 nucleotide sequence: TGTGCCAGCAGCTTTTCTAGCGGGATGTCCCACGAGCAGTACTTC.

In its sample, this clone was seen a few times. The chain joins TRBV2 to TRBJ2-6, with D tentatively TRBD1 (5 bases). The length of the CDR3 is 17 residues. Trimming stripped 6 bases from V and 1 base from J, with 16 bases between. The germline gives CDR1 SNHLY, CDR2 FYNNEI. The CDR3 DNA reads TGTGCCAGCAGCGTCCGGCAGGGTGGGTCTGGGGCCAACGTCCTGACTTTC. It is translated as CASSVRQGGSGANVLTF.

The rearrangement links TRBV7-3 to TRBJ2-1; D is uncertain. V dropped 0 bases and J dropped 10 bases, with 7 bases sitting between them. This CDR3 has 12 amino acids. Germline V gene sequence: CDR1 SGHTA, CDR2 FQGTGA. CDR3 amino acids: CASSLTAREQFF. CDR3 DNA sequence: TGTGCCAGCAGCTTAACGGCAAGGGAGCAGTTCTTC.

This clone was seen a few times. V gene TRBV6-1 combines with J gene TRBJ1-5; 9 positions agree with TRBD1. Trimming removed 6 bases from V and 0 bases from J; junction bases left unmatched: 3. Per germline, CDR1 MNHNS and CDR2 SASEGT. CDR3 size: 15 residues. The CDR3 nucleotides are TGTGCCAGCAGCGGACAGGGGTATAGCAATCAGCCCCAGCATTTT. Its translation is CASSGQGYSNQPQHF.

This clone was found a few times. The rearrangement joins TRBV2 to TRBJ1-5; D is undetermined. This CDR3 spans 14 amino acids. Germline CDR1 reads SNHLY; CDR2 reads FYNNEI. Trimming left V 3 bases short and J 6 bases short, with 12 bases between. CDR3 DNA sequence: TGTGCCAGCAGTGAGGTTATTACTTCTCAGCCCCAGCATTTT. Its protein is CASSEVITSQPQHF. The complete variable domain, with remaining parts taken from reference TRBV2 and TRBJ1-5, reads EPEVTQTPSHQVTQMGQEVILRCVPISNHLYFYWYRQILGQKVEFLVSFYNNEISEKSEIFDDQFSVERPDGSNFTLKIRSTKLEDSAMYFCASSEVITSQPQHFGDGTRLSIL.

The chain employs TRBV5-5 and TRBJ2-7; D unresolved. The V gene lost 1 base and the J gene lost 4 bases, with 15 bases spanning the gap. The CDR3 contains 15 residues. Germline CDR1 and CDR2: SGHKS and YYEKEE (reference sequence). CDR3 sequence reads: CASSLSPGHQYEQYF. DNA for the CDR3: TGTGCCAGCAGCTTGTCTCCAGGCCACCAGTACGAGCAGTACTTC.

The chain is built from TRBV5-6 and TRBJ1-1, with no clear D. Germline lookup yields CDR1 SGHDT and CDR2 YYEEEE. Trimming shortened V by 0 bases and J by 5 bases, and 14 bases separated the two germline ends. The CDR3 runs to 15 residues. The CDR3 here is CASSLAPGIGTEAFF. DNA for the CDR3: TGTGCCAGCAGCTTGGCCCCGGGTATAGGGACTGAAGCTTTCTTT.

This chain uses TRBV7-3 with TRBJ2-2; D ambiguous. Trimming removed 1 base at V and 5 bases at J, with 8 bases between. Germline CDR1 is SGHTA and CDR2 is FQGTGA. The CDR3 totals 14 residues. CDR3 in amino acids: CASSLSRATGELFF. In DNA, the CDR3 is TGTGCCAGCAGCTTAAGTCGAGCGACCGGGGAGCTGTTTTTT.

The V gene is TRBV27, the J gene TRBJ2-1; 7 bases are a match to TRBD2. Per the germline V gene, CDR1 is MNHEY and CDR2 is SMNVEV (reference sequence). The V segment lost 6 bases and the J segment 3 bases; nucleotides outside the gene matches: 8. The CDR3 length is 15 residues. Here the CDR3 DNA reads TGTGCCAGCAGGGGCCTAGCGGCTCGCTACAATGAGCAGTTCTTC. Amino acids: CASRGLAARYNEQFF.

This clone was counted once. This rearrangement joins TRBV15 to TRBJ2-1, with 12 bases matching TRBD2. CDR3 length: 15 amino acids. The junction had 3 bases not matched to a gene; V was cut back by 5 bases and J by 4 bases. CDR1 and CDR2 from the germline V gene are LNHNV and YYDKDF (reference sequence). CDR3 residues: CATSGGTSGYNEQFF. For the CDR3, the DNA is TGTGCCACCAGCGGCGGGACTAGCGGGTACAATGAGCAGTTCTTC.

V is TRBV2 and J is TRBJ1-4; no firm D call. CDR1 and CDR2 from the germline V gene are SNHLY and FYNNEI. This CDR3 comprises 13 residues. The germline V and J ends were trimmed by 7 bases and 8 bases, with 14 bases remaining between them. In nucleotides, the CDR3 is TGTGCCAGCAACGGAGGGCGATGGGAAAAACTGTTTTTT. Translated: CASNGGRWEKLFF.

This clone was found a few times. The chain carries TRBV18 and TRBJ1-5; D uncertain. The CDR3 runs to 15 residues. The V end was cut by 3 bases, the J end by 3 bases, with 12 bases between. CDR1 is KGHSH, CDR2 LQKENI, per germline. The CDR3 spells CASSPKDGNNQPQHF. The CDR3 DNA is TGTGCCAGCTCACCCAAGGACGGAAACAATCAGCCCCAGCATTTT.

CDR3 bases: TGTGCCAGCAGCTTAGGGGGAGTGGCTTCACCCCTCCACTTT. As protein: CASSLGGVASPLHF. The genes are TRBV7-8 and TRBJ1-6; D is unclear. V lost 1 base to trimming and J lost 9 bases, with 10 bases between them. This CDR3 spans 14 amino acids. CDR1 and CDR2 (germline): SGHVS, FQNEAQ.

V gene TRBV2 combines with J gene TRBJ2-1; D might be TRBD2 (6 bases). Trimming removed 4 bases from V and 6 bases from J, with 13 bases in between. The germline gives CDR1 SNHLY, CDR2 FYNNEI. The CDR3 is made up of 14 amino acids. The CDR3 region has the DNA TGTGCCAGCAGTGGGGGGGTTTCGATCAATGAGCAGTTCTTC. As protein: CASSGGVSINEQFF.

The chain is built from TRBV5-1 and TRBJ2-3; the match to TRBD1 covers 8 bases. The J segment lost 4 bases and the V segment lost 3 bases, leaving 10 bases of the junction unmatched. The germline gives CDR1 SGHRS, CDR2 YFSETQ. The CDR3 contains 16 residues. Here the CDR3 reads CASSSQGQGRADTQYF. DNA for the CDR3: TGCGCCAGCAGCTCCCAAGGACAGGGCCGGGCAGATACGCAGTATTTT.

The rearrangement uses TRBV7-9 and TRBJ1-3, with 7 bases lining up with TRBD1. V gave up 1 base and J gave up 9 bases; unmatched junction bases: 9. CDR1 and CDR2 from the germline V gene are SEHNR and FQNEAQ (reference sequence). The CDR3 covers 15 residues. CDR3 amino acids: CASSLGTGEDSTIYF. DNA of the CDR3: TGTGCCAGCAGCTTAGGTACAGGGGAGGACAGCACCATATATTTT.

The V and J genes are TRBV18 and TRBJ2-7; 7 nucleotides agree with TRBD2. The CDR3 spans 14 residues. V shed 6 bases, J shed 3 bases, and the junction held 8 bases outside the gene matches. The V gene's germline CDR1 is KGHSH and CDR2 LQKENI. This CDR3 reads CASSPSGNGYEQYF. The CDR3 DNA is TGTGCCAGCTCGCCAAGCGGGAACGGCTACGAGCAGTACTTC.

J is TRBJ2-5 and V is TRBV2; maybe TRBD1 (5 bases). There are 13 residues in the CDR3. V lost 4 bases, J lost 1 base, and 7 bases lay in between. Germline V CDR1 and CDR2: SNHLY, FYNNEI. The CDR3 loop reads CASSGQLQETQYF. The CDR3 nucleotides are TGTGCCAGCAGTGGACAGCTCCAAGAGACCCAGTACTTC.

The chain recombines TRBV7-2 with TRBJ2-2; tentatively, D is TRBD2 (6 bases). The CDR3 covers 13 residues. Between the trimmed V and J ends, which lost 7 bases and 6 bases, there was a span of 12 bases. Germline loops: CDR1 SGHTA, CDR2 FQGNSA. The CDR3 DNA sequence: TGTGCCAGCATAGCTTCGGGGGCCGGGGAGCTGTTTTTT. Translation: CASIASGAGELFF.

This rearrangement joins TRBV15 to TRBJ1-4; 7 bases align to TRBD1. Trimming at V came to 1 base and at J to 8 bases, leaving 13 bases not matched to a gene. The CDR3 has 17 residues. The germline CDR1 and CDR2 sequences are LNHNV and YYDKDF (reference sequence). The CDR3 sequence: CATSRGGVTGTAEKLFF. For the CDR3, the DNA is TGTGCCACCAGCAGAGGGGGGGTAACCGGGACAGCCGAAAAACTGTTTTTT.

The chain has TRBV29-1 and TRBJ1-2; D not certain. The CDR3 runs 12 residues. V lost 5 bases and J 2 bases, leaving 9 bases between the germline ends. Germline-derived CDR1 and CDR2 are SQVTM and ANQGSEA. CDR3 in amino acids: CSVREQNYGYTF. In DNA, the CDR3 is TGCAGCGTTCGGGAACAGAACTATGGCTACACCTTC.